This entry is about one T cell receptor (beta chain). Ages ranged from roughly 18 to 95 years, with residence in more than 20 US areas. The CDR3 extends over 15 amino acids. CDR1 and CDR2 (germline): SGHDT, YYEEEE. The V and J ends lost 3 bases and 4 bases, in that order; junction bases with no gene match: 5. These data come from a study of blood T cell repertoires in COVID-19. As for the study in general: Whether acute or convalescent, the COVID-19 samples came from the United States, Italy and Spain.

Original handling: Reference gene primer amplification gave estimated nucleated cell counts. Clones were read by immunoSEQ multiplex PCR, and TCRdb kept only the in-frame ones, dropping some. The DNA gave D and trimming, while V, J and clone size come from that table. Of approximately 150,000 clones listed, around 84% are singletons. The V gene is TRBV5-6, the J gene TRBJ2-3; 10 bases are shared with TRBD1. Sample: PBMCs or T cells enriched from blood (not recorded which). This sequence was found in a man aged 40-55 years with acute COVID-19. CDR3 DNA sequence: TGTGCCAGCAGCTGGGGGGGACAGGGGTCAGATACGCAGTATTTT. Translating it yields CASSWGGQGSDTQYF.